This TCR beta chain was sequenced during a study of post-analysis software for immune sequencing data. The overall study: Secondary progressive, relapsing-remitting and progressive-relapsing multiple sclerosis were among the included disease courses.

Overall study results and limits: Samples from one preparation batch, clustered by F measure, grouped strongly together. Patients had higher frequencies than controls of four to six TRBV segments, including TRBV5-6, TRBV5-1 and TRBV20-1.

V was shortened by 3 bases and J by 7 bases, with 16 bases between the two germline ends. The length of the CDR3 is 14 residues. The germline V gene has CDR1 MGHRA and CDR2 YSYEKL. Of note for this clonotype: Its antigen is unknown.

Each TCR beta cDNA library carried unique molecular identifiers. When about 0.95 to 10 million T cells were used, they gave roughly 490,000 cDNA molecules. TCRdb re-analysed the PCR reads in MiXCR, keeping a single row per CDR3 protein. The repertoire holds about 460,000 distinct CDR3 sequences, 40% to 55% seen once, with around 10% in the top ten. This receptor was obtained from a girl between 5 and 17 years old with multiple sclerosis. The chain recombines TRBV4-1 with TRBJ2-7; D is perhaps TRBD2 (6 bases). Source material: blood. As DNA, the CDR3 is TGCGCCAGCAGCCAGATTTTGGGGGAGGATGAGCAGTACTTC. Amino acids: CASSQILGEDEQYF.